This TCR beta chain originates from a study of identical twins. Overall study findings and caveats: Invariant MAIT and iNKT cells are populations that could partly confound zero-insertion analyses. A lower insertion count was a feature of abundant cord blood beta clonotypes, with no such feature in memory repertoires.

The CDR3 spans 13 residues. V was pared by 7 bases and J by 2 bases, with 11 bases between. Germline V gene data show CDR1 as MDHEN and CDR2 as SYDVKM. As regards this clonotype: The antigen remains unidentified.

A universal primer site arose from template switching, and cDNA bore unique molecular identifiers. Each CDR3 protein is one row after TCRdb ran MiXCR on the 5' RACE reads. The profile shows hundreds of thousands of distinct CDR3 sequences, about a fifth of them singletons. The sample also formed part of further work on yellow fever vaccine responses in identical twins.

V gene TRBV28 combines with J gene TRBJ1-2; D gene ambiguous. The receptor comes from a woman under 30 in good health. Sequences were obtained from CD4+ T cells sorted from blood. In DNA, the CDR3 is TGTGCCAGCAATCCCTCACAGAACTATGGCTACACCTTC. Translating it yields CASNPSQNYGYTF.